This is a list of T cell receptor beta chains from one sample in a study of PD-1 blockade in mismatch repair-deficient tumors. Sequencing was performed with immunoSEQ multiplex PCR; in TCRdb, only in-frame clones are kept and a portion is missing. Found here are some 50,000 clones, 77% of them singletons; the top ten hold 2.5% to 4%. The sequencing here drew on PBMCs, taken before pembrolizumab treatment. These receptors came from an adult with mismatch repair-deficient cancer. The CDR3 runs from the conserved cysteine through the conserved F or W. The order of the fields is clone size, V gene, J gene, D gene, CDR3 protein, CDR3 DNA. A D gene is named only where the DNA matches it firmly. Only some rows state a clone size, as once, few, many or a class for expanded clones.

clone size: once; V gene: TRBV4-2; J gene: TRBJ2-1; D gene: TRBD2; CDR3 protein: CASSQDRSGSPYNEQFF; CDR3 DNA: TGTGCCAGCAGCCAAGACCGGAGCGGGAGTCCCTACAATGAGCAGTTCTTC
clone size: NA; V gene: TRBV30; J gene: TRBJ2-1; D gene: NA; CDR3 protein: CAWSVGGSNEQFF; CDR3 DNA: TGTGCCTGGAGTGTAGGTGGGAGCAATGAGCAGTTCTTC
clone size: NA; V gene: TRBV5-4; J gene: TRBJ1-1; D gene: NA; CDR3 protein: CASSLDRSRAFF; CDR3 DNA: TGTGCCAGCAGCTTGGATAGGAGCCGGGCTTTCTTT
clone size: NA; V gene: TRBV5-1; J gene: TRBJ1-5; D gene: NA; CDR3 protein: CASSPGPDQPQHF; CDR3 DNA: TGCGCCAGCAGCCCGGGGCCGGATCAGCCCCAGCATTTT
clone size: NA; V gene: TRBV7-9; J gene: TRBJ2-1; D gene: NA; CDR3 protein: CASSLVGGGYNEQFF; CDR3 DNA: TGTGCCAGCAGCTTAGTGGGGGGTGGGTACAATGAGCAGTTCTTC
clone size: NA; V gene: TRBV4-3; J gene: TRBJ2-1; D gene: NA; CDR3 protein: CASSQGSGNNEQFF; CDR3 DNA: TGCGCCAGCAGCCAAGGCTCAGGGAACAATGAGCAGTTCTTC
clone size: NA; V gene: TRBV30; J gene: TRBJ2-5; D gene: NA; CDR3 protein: CAWSVQPGGTQYF; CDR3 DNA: TGTGCCTGGAGTGTACAACCGGGCGGGACCCAGTACTTC
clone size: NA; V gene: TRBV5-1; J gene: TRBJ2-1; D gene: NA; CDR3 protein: CASSSFGPNEQFF; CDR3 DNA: TGCGCCAGCAGCTCGTTCGGGCCTAATGAGCAGTTCTTC
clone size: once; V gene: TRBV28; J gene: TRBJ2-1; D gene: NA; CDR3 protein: CASSLEDFYNEQFF; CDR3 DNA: TGTGCCAGCAGTTTAGAAGACTTCTACAATGAGCAGTTCTTC
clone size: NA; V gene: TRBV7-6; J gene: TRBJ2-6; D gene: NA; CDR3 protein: CASSLGQFSGANVLTF; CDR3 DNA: TGTGCCAGCAGCTTAGGACAATTCTCTGGGGCCAACGTCCTGACTTTC
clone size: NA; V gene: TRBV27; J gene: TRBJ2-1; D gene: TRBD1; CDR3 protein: CASSLQGQSYNEQFF; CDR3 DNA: TGTGCCAGCAGTTTACAGGGACAGTCCTACAATGAGCAGTTCTTC
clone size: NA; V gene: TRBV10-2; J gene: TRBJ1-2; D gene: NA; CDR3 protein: CASSDPPGDFLDGYGYTF; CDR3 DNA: TGCGCCAGCAGTGACCCACCAGGGGATTTTTTGGATGGGTATGGCTACACCTTC
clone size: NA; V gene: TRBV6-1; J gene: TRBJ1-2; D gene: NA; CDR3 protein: CASRAQGDGLDGYTF; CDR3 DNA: TGTGCCAGCAGAGCTCAAGGGGATGGCCTCGATGGCTACACCTTC
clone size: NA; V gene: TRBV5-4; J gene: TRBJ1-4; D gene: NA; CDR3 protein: CASRGTDEKLFF; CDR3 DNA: TGTGCCAGCAGAGGGACGGACGAAAAACTGTTTTTT
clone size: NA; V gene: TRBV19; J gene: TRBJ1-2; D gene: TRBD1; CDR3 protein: CASSTSGTGTYGYTF; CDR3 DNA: TGTGCCAGTAGTACCTCAGGGACAGGGACCTATGGCTACACCTTC
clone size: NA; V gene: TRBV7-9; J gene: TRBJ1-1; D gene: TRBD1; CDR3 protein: CASSLFGTGGTEAFF; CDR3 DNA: TGTGCCAGCAGCCTCTTCGGGACAGGGGGCACTGAAGCTTTCTTT
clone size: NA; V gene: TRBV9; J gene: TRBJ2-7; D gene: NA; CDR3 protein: CASSVRSGESYEQYF; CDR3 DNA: TGTGCCAGCAGCGTCCGCTCAGGGGAATCCTACGAGCAGTACTTC
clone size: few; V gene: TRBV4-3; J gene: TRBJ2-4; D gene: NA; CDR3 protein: CASSQDDRAKNIQYF; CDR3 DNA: TGCGCCAGCAGCCAAGATGACAGGGCCAAAAACATTCAGTACTTC
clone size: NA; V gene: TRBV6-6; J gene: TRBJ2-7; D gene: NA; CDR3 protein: CASSSRGSHDEQYF; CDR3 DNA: TGTGCCAGCTCCTCCCGGGGGTCTCACGACGAGCAGTACTTC
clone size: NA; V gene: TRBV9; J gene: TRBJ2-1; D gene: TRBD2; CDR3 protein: CASSVYFSSGRDNEQFF; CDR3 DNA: TGTGCCAGCAGCGTATATTTTAGTAGCGGGAGGGATAATGAGCAGTTCTTC
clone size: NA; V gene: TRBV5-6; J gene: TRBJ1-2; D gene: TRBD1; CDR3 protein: CASSFLGQETTGYTF; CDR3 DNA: TGTGCCAGCAGCTTTTTAGGACAGGAGACTACTGGCTACACCTTC
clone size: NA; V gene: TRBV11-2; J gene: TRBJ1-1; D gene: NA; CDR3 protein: CASSSDQRGAFF; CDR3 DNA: TGTGCCAGCAGCTCGGACCAGCGAGGGGCTTTCTTT
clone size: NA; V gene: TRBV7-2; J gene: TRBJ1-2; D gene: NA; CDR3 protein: CASSLEAGYVGYTF; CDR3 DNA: TGTGCCAGCAGCTTAGAAGCTGGATATGTGGGCTACACCTTC
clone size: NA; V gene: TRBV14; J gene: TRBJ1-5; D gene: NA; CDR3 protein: CASSPRSQRDQPQHF; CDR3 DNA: TGTGCCAGCAGCCCAAGGAGCCAGAGGGACCAGCCCCAGCATTTT
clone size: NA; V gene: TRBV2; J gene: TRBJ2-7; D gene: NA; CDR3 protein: CASSERRGTAYEQYF; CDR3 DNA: TGTGCCAGCAGTGAAAGGCGCGGGACAGCCTACGAGCAGTACTTC
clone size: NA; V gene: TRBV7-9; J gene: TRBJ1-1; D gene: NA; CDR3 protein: CASSLGRNPNTEAFF; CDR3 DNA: TGTGCCAGCAGCTTAGGCAGGAATCCGAACACTGAAGCTTTCTTT
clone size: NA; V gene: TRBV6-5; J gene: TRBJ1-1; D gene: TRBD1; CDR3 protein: CASSTDRDAFF; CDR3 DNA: TGTGCCAGCAGTACGGACAGGGACGCTTTCTTT
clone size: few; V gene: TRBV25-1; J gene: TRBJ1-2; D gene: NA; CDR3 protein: CASAGRSNYGYTF; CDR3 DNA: TGTGCCAGCGCCGGTAGGTCCAACTATGGCTACACCTTC